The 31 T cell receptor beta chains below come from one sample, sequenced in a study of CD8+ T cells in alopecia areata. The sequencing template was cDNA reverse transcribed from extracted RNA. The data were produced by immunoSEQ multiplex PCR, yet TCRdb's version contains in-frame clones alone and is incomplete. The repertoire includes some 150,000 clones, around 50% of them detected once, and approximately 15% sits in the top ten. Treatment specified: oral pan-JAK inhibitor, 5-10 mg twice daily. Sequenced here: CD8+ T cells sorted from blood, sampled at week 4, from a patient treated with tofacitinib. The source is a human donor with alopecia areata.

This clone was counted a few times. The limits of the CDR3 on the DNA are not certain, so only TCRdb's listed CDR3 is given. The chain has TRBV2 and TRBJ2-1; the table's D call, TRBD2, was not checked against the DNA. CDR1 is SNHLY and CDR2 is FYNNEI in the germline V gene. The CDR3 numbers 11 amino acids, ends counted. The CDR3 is CASSSSGEQFF.

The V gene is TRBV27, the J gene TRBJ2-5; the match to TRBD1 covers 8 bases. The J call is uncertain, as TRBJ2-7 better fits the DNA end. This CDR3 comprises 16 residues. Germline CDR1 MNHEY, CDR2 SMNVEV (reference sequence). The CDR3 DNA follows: TGTGCCAGCAGTCCCGGAATTGGGACAGGCGATTACGAGCAGTACTTC. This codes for CASSPGIGTGDYEQYF.

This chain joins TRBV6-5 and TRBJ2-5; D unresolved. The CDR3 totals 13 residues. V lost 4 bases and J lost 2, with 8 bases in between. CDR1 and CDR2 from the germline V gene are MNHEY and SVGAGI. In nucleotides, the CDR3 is TGTGCCAGCAGTTCGGACGAACAAGAGACCCAGTACTTC. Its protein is CASSSDEQETQYF.

The CDR3 sequence is CASSLESGGGSYNEQFF. The DNA of the CDR3 is TGTGCCAGCAGCTTAGAGTCGGGCGGGGGCTCCTACAATGAGCAGTTCTTC. The V and J genes are TRBV11-2 and TRBJ2-1; the match to TRBD2 covers 7 bases. CDR1 and CDR2 (germline): SGHAT, FQNNGV. Trimming at V came to 0 bases and at J to 0 bases, leaving 5 bases not matched to a gene. This CDR3 has 17 residues.

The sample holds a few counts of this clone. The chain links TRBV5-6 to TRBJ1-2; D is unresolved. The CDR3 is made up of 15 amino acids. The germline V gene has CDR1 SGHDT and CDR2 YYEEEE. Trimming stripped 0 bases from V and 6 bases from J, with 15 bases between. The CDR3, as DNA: TGTGCCAGCAGCTTGGAGAGCACCCATCGAGATGGCTACACCTTC. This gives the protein CASSLESTHRDGYTF.

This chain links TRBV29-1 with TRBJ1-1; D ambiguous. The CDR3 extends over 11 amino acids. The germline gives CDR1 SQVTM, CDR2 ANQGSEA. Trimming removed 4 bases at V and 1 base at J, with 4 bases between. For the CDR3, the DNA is TGCAGCGTTGGACAGAACACTGAAGCTTTCTTT. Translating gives CSVGQNTEAFF.

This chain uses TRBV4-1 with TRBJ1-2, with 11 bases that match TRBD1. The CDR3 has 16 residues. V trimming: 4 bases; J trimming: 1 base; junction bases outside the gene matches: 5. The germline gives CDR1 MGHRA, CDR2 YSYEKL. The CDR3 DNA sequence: TGCGCCAGCAGCCCTGGACAGGGGGCGGTTAACTATGGCTACACCTTC. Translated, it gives CASSPGQGAVNYGYTF.

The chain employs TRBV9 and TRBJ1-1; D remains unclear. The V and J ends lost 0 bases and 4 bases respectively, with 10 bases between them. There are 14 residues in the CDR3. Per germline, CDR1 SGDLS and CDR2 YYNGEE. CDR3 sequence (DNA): TGTGCCAGCAGCGTAGTCGACCAGCGCACTGAAGCTTTCTTT. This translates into CASSVVDQRTEAFF.

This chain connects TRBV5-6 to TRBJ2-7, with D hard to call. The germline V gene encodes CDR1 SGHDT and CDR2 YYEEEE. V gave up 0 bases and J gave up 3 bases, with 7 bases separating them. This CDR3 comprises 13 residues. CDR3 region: CASSLDRDYEQYF. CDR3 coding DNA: TGTGCCAGCAGCTTGGACAGAGACTACGAGCAGTACTTC.

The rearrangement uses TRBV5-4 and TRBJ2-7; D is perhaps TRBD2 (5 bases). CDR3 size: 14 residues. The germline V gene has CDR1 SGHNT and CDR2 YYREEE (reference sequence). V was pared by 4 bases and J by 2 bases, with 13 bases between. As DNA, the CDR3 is TGTGCCAGCAGCCCGACTACAAGTCCCTACGAGCAGTACTTC. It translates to CASSPTTSPYEQYF.

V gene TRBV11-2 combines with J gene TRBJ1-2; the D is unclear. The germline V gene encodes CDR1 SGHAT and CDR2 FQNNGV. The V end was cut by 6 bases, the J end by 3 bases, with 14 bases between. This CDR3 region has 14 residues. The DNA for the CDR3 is TGTGCCAGCAGAAACTCCGGAGTCGACTATGGCTACACCTTC. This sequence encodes CASRNSGVDYGYTF.

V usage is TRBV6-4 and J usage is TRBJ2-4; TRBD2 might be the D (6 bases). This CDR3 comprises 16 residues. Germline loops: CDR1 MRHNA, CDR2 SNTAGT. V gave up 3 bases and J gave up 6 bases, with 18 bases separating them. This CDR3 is CASSEAQEGSSNIQYF. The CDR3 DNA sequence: TGTGCCAGCAGTGAAGCGCAGGAGGGTTCCTCAAACATTCAGTACTTC.

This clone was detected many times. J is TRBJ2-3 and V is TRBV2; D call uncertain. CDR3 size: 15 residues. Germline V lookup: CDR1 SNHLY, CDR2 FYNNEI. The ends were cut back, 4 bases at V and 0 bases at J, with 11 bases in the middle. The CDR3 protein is CASSGVEASTDTQYF. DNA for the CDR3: TGTGCCAGCAGTGGGGTCGAGGCTAGCACAGATACGCAGTATTTT.

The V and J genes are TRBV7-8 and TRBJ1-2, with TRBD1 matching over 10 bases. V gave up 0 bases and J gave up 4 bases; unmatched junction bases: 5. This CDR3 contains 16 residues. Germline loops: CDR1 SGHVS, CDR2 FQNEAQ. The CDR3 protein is CASSLAGQGNPYGYTF. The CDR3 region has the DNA TGTGCCAGCAGCTTAGCGGGACAGGGGAACCCCTATGGCTACACCTTC.

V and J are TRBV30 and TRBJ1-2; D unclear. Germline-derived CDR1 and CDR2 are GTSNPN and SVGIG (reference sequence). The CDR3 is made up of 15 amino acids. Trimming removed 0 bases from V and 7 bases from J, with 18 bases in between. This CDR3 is CAWSVFGLQSGGYTF. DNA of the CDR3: TGTGCCTGGAGTGTATTCGGGCTACAATCTGGTGGCTACACCTTC.

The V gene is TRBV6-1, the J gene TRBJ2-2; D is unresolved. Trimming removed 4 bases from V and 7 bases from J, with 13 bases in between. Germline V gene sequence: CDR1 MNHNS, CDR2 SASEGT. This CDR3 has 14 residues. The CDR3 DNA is TGTGCCAGCAGTGGAGTGGTGGAAAACGGGGAGCTGTTTTTT. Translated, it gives CASSGVVENGELFF.

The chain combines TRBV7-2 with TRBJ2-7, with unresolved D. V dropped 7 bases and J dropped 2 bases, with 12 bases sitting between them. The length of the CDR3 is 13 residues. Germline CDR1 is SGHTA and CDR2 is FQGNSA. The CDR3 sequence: CASKHGEAYEQYF. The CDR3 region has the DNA TGTGCCAGCAAGCACGGTGAAGCCTACGAGCAGTACTTC.

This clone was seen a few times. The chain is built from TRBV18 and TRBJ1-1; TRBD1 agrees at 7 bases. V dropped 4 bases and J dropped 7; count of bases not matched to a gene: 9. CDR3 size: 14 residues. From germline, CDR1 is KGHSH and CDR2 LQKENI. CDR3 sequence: CASSRAGTANEAFF. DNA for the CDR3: TGTGCCAGCTCACGCGCCGGGACAGCTAATGAAGCTTTCTTT.

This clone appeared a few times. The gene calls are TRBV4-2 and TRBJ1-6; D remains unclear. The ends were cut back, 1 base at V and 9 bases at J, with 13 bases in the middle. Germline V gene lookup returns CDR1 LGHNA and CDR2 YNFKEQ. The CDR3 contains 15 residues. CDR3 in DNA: TGTGCCAGCAGCCAAGGGGCCAGCTCATCTTCACCCCTCCACTTT. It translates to CASSQGASSSSPLHF.

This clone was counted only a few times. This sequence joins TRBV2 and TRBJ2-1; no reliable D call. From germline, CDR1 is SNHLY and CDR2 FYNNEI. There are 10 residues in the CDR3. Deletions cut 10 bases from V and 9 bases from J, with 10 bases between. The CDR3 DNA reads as TGTGCCACCTGGGGTAGTGAGCAGTTCTTC. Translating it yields CATWGSEQFF.

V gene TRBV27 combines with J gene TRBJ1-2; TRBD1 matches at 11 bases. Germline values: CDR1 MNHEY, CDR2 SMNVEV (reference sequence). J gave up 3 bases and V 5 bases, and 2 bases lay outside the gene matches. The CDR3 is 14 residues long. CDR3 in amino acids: CASSPGQGDYGYTF. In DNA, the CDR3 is TGTGCCAGCAGTCCGGGACAGGGGGACTATGGCTACACCTTC.

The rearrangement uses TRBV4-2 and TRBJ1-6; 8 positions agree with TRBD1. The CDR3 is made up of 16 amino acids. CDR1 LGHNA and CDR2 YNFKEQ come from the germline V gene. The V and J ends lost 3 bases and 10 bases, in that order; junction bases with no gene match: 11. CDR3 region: CASSQDRTGWKSPLHF. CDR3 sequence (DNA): TGTGCCAGCAGCCAGGATCGGACAGGGTGGAAATCACCCCTCCACTTT.

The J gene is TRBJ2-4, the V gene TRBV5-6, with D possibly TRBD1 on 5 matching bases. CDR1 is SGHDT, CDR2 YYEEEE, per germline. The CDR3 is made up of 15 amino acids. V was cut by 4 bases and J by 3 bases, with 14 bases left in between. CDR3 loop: CASSHRSAGKNIQYF. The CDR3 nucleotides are TGTGCCAGCAGCCACAGGTCCGCAGGCAAAAACATTCAGTACTTC.

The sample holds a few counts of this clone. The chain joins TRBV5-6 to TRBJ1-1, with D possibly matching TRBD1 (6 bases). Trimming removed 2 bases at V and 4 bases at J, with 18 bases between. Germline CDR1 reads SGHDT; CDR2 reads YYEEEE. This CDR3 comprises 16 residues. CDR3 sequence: CASSLRKQGRGTEAFF. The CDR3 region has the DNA TGTGCCAGCAGCTTACGTAAACAGGGACGAGGCACTGAAGCTTTCTTT.

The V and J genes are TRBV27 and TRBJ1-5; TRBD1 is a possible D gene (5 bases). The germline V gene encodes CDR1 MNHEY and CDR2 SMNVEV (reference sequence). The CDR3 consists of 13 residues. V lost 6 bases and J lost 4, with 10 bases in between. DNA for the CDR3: TGTGCCAGCAGCCCCGGGGGAAATCAGCCCCAGCATTTT. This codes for CASSPGGNQPQHF.

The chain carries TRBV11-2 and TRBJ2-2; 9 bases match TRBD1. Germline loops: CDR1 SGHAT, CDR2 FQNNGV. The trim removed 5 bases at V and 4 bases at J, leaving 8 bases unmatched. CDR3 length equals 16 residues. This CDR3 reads CASSGTGQGATGELFF. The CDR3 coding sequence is TGTGCCAGCAGCGGAACGGGACAGGGTGCCACCGGGGAGCTGTTTTTT.

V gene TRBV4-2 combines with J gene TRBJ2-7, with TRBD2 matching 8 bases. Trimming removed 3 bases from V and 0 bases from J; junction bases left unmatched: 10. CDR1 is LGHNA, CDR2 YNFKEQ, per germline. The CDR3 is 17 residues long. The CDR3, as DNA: TGTGCCAGCAGCCATCGCCCCGGGGGGGCCCACTCCTACGAGCAGTACTTC. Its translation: CASSHRPGGAHSYEQYF.

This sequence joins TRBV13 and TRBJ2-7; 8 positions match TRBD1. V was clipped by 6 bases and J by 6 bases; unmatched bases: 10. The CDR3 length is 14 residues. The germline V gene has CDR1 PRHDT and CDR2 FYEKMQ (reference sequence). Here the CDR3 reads CASSPRTGIGEQYF. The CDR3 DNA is TGTGCCAGCAGTCCCCGGACAGGGATCGGCGAGCAGTACTTC. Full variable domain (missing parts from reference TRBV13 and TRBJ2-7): AAGVIQSPRHLIKEKRETATLKCYPIPRHDTVYWYQQGPGQDPQFLISFYEKMQSDKGSIPDRFSAQQFSDYHSELNMSSLELGDSALYFCASSPRTGIGEQYFGPGTRLTVT.

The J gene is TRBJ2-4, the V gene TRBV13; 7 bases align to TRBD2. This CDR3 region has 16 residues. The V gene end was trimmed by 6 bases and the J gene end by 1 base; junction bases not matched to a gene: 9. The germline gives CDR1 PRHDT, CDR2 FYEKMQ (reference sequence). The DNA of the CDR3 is TGTGCCAGCAGAACAACATGGGAGGGGGCCAAAAACATTCAGTACTTC. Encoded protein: CASRTTWEGAKNIQYF.

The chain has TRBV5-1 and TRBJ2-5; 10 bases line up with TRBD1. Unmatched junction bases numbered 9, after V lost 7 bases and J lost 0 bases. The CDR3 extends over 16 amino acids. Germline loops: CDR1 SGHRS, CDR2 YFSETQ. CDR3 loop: CASCRTGTGDQETQYF. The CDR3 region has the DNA TGCGCCAGCTGCAGGACCGGGACAGGGGACCAAGAGACCCAGTACTTC.

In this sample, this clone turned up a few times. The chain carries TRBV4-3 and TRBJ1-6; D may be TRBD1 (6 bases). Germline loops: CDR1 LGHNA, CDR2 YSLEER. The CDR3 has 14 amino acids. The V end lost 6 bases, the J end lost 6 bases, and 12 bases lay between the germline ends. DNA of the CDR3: TGCGCCAGCAGTCCGGACAGTGTTAATTCACCCCTCCACTTT. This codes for CASSPDSVNSPLHF.